This TCR beta chain was observed in a study of early T cells in non-severe SARS-CoV-2 infection. Study summary: Sequencing was performed on bulk RNA from unsorted whole blood, leaving chains unpaired. Study-level points and caveats: Anti-spike CD8 specificities were favored by VDJdb matching, whose results missed private and CD4 specificities.

This clonotype was seen a handful of times. Antigen unknown. V was clipped by 4 bases and J by 2 bases, with 3 bases between them. Looked up from germline, CDR1 is WNHNN and CDR2 is SYGVQD (reference sequence). The CDR3 runs 12 residues. Attached unique molecular identifiers marked individual cDNA molecules. TCRdb processed the 5' RACE reads anew with MiXCR; each CDR3 protein has one entry. The sample yields about 61,000 distinct CDR3 sequences, approximately 12% seen once. Sample: whole blood, taken at baseline. The TCR sequence derives from an adult who was a healthcare worker with PCR-confirmed SARS-CoV-2 infection or an uninfected control (not recorded which). The donor label of this sample is uncertain. The rearrangement joins TRBV10-1 to TRBJ1-5; D is unresolved. The CDR3 is CASSGGNQPQHF. CDR3 nucleotide sequence: TGCGCCAGCAGTGGTGGCAATCAGCCCCAGCATTTT.